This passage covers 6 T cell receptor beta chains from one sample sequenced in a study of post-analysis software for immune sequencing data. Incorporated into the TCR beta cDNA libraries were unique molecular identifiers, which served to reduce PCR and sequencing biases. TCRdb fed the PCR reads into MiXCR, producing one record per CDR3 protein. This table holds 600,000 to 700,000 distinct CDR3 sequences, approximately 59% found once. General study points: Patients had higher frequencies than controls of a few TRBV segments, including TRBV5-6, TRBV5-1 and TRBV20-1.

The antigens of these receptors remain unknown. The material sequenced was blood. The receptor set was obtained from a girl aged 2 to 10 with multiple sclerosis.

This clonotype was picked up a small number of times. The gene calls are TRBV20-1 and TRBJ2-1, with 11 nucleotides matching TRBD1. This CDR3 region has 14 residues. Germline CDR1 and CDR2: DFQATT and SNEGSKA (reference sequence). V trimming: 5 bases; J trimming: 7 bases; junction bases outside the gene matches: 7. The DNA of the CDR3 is TGCAGTGCTTCCTGGACAGGGGGCATGAATGAGCAGTTCTTC. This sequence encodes CSASWTGGMNEQFF.

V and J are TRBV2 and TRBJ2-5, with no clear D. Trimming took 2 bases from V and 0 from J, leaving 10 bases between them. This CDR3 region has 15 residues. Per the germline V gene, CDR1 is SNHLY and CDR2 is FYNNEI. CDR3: CASSETPEYQETQYF. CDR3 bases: TGTGCCAGCAGTGAAACACCCGAGTACCAAGAGACCCAGTACTTC.

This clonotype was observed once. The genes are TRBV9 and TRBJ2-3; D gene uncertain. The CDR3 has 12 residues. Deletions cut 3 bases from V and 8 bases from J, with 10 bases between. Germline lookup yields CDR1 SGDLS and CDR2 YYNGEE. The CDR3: CASSGVSGTQYF. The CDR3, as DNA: TGTGCCAGCAGCGGAGTATCGGGTACGCAGTATTTT.

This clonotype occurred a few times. This CDR3 is CSVEEGQETQYF. In DNA, the CDR3 is TGCAGCGTTGAGGAAGGTCAAGAGACCCAGTACTTC. This chain links TRBV29-1 with TRBJ2-5, with D unresolved. Germline loops: CDR1 SQVTM, CDR2 ANQGSEA. Trimming stripped 3 bases from V and 2 bases from J, with 7 bases between. The CDR3 consists of 12 residues.

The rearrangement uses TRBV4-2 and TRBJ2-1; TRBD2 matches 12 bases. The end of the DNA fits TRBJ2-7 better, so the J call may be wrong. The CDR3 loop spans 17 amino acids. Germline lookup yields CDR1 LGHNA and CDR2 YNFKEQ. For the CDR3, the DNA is TGTGCCAGCAGCCAAGACCGACTAGCGGGAGAAGGGGGGGAGCAGTACTTC. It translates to CASSQDRLAGEGGEQYF.

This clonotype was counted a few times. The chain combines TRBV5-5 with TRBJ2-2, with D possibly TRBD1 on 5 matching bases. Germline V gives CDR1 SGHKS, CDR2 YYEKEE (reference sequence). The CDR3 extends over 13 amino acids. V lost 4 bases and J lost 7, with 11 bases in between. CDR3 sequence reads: CASSKDRGGELFF. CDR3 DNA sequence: TGTGCCAGCAGCAAAGACAGAGGCGGGGAGCTGTTTTTT.